The present entry profiles one T cell receptor (beta chain) with its context. Its antigen remains unidentified. The record has no base qualities; no much larger clone is one base away. The data were obtained in a study of blood T cell repertoires in COVID-19 (TCRdb year 2020). Study-level background: Samples covering the acute and convalescent phases of COVID-19 were provided by collaborators in the United States, Italy and Spain. Where available, HLA class I and class II types were taken from metadata supplied by the sample provider and were not determined by assay-based typing. The repertoires were made available in a free public database intended to serve as a resource for research on the immune response to SARS-CoV-2. A de-identified subject ID, COVID-19 status, age in years and sex were almost always included in the sample metadata. The material from the prospective study consisted of cDNA or gDNA derived from T cells, B-cell-depleted T cells, or PBMCs. Subjects who had been exposed to COVID-19, were actively infected with it, or had recovered from it provided the deeply sampled blood TCRbeta repertoires that made up the dataset. The samples were drawn from two sources: the first 160 participants of the ongoing ImmuneRACE study, and some 1,300 subjects contributed by 6 global collaborators. On the study overall, not on this receptor specifically: The quantity of clinical and demographic metadata differed by source and by participant and was supplied without curation.

TCRbeta CDR3 regions were amplified from genomic DNA using the immunoSEQ Assay, a bias-controlled multiplex PCR. The authors processed their data as follows. The number of nucleated cells in each sample was estimated from the amplification of reference gene primers within the assay. To quantify the absolute abundance of each unique TCRbeta CDR3 rearrangement, sequence reads were collapsed and filtered. For each sample, productive Simpson clonality was calculated as the square root of Simpson's diversity index across productive rearrangements. Here the immuneACCESS table is served through TCRdb, limited to in-frame sequences with V and J called. Missing clones are a known gap in these copies; in checked studies unresolved V genes cover under half, and the rest lacks a known reason. V and J calls plus clone size are reproduced from that table; the DNA served to infer D and trimming. Within this sample are around 94,000 clones, with just under 85% of them counted one time only. The top ten constitute 9.5% to 10% of the sample.

The collaborating institutions used their own protocols to collect whole blood in K2EDTA tubes. For TCRbeta analysis, collaborators shipped samples as frozen whole blood, isolated PBMCs, or DNA extracted from either of those sample types. The germline V gene yields KGHSH for CDR1 and LQKENI for CDR2. At the junction V is shortened by 0 bases and J by 0 bases, with 12 bases in between. Including cysteine and phenylalanine, the CDR3 has 17 amino acids. Only the CDR3 region is kept as DNA, spanning 51 bases read in frame from base 1. The sequenced material came from peripheral blood. The rearrangement combines TRBV18 with TRBJ2-1; no D gene can be assigned with confidence. The TCR was taken from a middle-aged man with active or convalescent COVID-19. The sequenced DNA is TGTGCCAGCTCACCACCACGTCAGCGAAGCTCCTACAATGAGCAGTTCTTC. Its protein is CASSPPRQRSSYNEQFF.